Below, 15 T cell receptor beta chains from the same sample are listed, as sequenced in a study of radiotherapy plus CTLA-4 blockade in lung cancer. Produced via immunoSEQ multiplex PCR; TCRdb's table is partial and in-frame only. The sample records tens of thousands of clones, more than 60% being singletons. The sample here was peripheral blood, taken from a patient treated with radiotherapy plus ipilimumab. These receptors were collected from a human donor with non-small cell lung cancer who had a partial response to radiotherapy plus ipilimumab.

In this sample, this clone turned up a few times. This rearrangement joins TRBV6-1 to TRBJ1-2, with a tentative D call TRBD1 (5 bases). The CDR3 is made up of 12 amino acids. Germline V gene sequence: CDR1 MNHNS, CDR2 SASEGT. V lost 7 bases, J lost 4 bases, and 10 bases lay in between. The CDR3 coding sequence is TGTGCCAGCACTAAGACAGCCTATGGCTACACCTTC. Protein: CASTKTAYGYTF.

V usage is TRBV5-4 and J usage is TRBJ2-7, with a possible D match to TRBD1 (5 bases). The V gene's germline CDR1 is SGHNT and CDR2 YYREEE (reference sequence). Deletions cut 1 base from V and 3 bases from J, with 8 bases between. The CDR3 sequence is 13 residues long. Here the CDR3 reads CASSLQGIYEQYF. DNA for the CDR3: TGTGCCAGCAGCTTGCAGGGAATCTACGAGCAGTACTTC.

The chain recombines TRBV5-5 with TRBJ2-2; D is ambiguous. The germline CDR1 and CDR2 sequences are SGHKS and YYEKEE (reference sequence). The CDR3 contains 15 residues. The ends were cut back, 2 bases at V and 5 bases at J, with 13 bases in the middle. This CDR3 is CASSFTSERTGELFF. The CDR3 DNA reads as TGTGCCAGCAGCTTTACAAGCGAAAGGACCGGGGAGCTGTTTTTT. The variable domain in full, completed from reference TRBV5-5 and TRBJ2-2, reads DAGVTQSPTHLIKTRGQQVTLRCSPISGHKSVSWYQQVLGQGPQFIFQYYEKEERGRGNFPDRFSARQFPNYSSELNVNALLLGDSALYLCASSFTSERTGELFFGEGSRLTVL.

This clone was detected a few times. The J gene is TRBJ1-1, the V gene TRBV27; D is uncertain. Germline V gene data show CDR1 as MNHEY and CDR2 as SMNVEV (reference sequence). This CDR3 region has 14 residues. V gave up 6 bases and J gave up 0 bases, with 11 bases separating them. The CDR3 sequence: CASRLTTVNTEAFF. The CDR3 nucleotides are TGTGCCAGCAGGCTGACTACGGTGAACACTGAAGCTTTCTTT.

This sequence joins TRBV5-1 and TRBJ1-2; TRBD1 matches at 7 bases. Germline V CDR1 and CDR2: SGHRS, YFSETQ. CDR3 length: 16 amino acids. The junction had 12 bases not matched to a gene; V was cut back by 2 bases and J by 5 bases. The CDR3 nucleotides read TGCGCCAGCAGCTTCCTGACAAGCGACAGGGAATATGGCTACACCTTC. Its translation is CASSFLTSDREYGYTF.

This chain joins TRBV14 and TRBJ2-4; TRBD2 matches 7 bases. V shed 0 bases and J 0 bases; nucleotides not matched to a gene: 14. CDR3 length equals 20 residues. Germline V gives CDR1 SGHDN, CDR2 FVKESK. DNA of the CDR3: TGTGCCAGCAGCCAAGAAGAGGCTAGCGGTCACACTATAGCCAAAAACATTCAGTACTTC. It specifies CASSQEEASGHTIAKNIQYF.

This clone was found a few times. J is TRBJ1-1 and V is TRBV7-8; D is perhaps TRBD1 (5 bases). Trimming stripped 4 bases from V and 3 bases from J, with 15 bases between. CDR3 length: 15 amino acids. The germline CDR1 and CDR2 sequences are SGHVS and FQNEAQ. The CDR3, as DNA: TGTGCCAGCAGCTCGCTCTGGGGCGGCGACACTGAAGCTTTCTTT. It codes for CASSSLWGGDTEAFF.

V usage is TRBV30 and J usage is TRBJ2-5; D gene ambiguous. The V gene lost 1 base and the J gene lost 0 bases, with 9 bases spanning the gap. This CDR3 has 14 amino acids. Per germline, CDR1 GTSNPN and CDR2 SVGIG (reference sequence). CDR3 sequence (DNA): TGTGCCTGGAGTGCAGGATCGTACCAAGAGACCCAGTACTTC. Translated: CAWSAGSYQETQYF.

V and J are TRBV27 and TRBJ2-5, with TRBD1 identical over 9 bases. The end of the DNA aligns better with TRBJ2-7, so the J call may be wrong. The CDR3 covers 16 residues. The germline V gene encodes CDR1 MNHEY and CDR2 SMNVEV (reference sequence). The CDR3 loop reads CASSPIPWDRASEQYF. The CDR3 nucleotides read TGTGCCAGCAGTCCCATCCCCTGGGACAGGGCTTCCGAGCAGTACTTC.

The CDR3 spells CASSRGQDNSPLHF. The CDR3 DNA sequence: TGCGCCAGCAGCCGCGGACAGGATAATTCACCCCTCCACTTT. The genes are TRBV4-3 and TRBJ1-6; TRBD1 agrees at 7 bases. Trimming took 4 bases from V and 5 from J; bases not matched to a gene: 2. The germline V gene encodes CDR1 LGHNA and CDR2 YSLEER. The CDR3 has 14 residues.

The V call is TRBV9, the J call TRBJ2-7, with D possibly TRBD1 on 5 matching bases. Germline V gene data show CDR1 as SGDLS and CDR2 as YYNGEE. CDR3 size: 15 residues. Trimming cost V 0 bases and J 2 bases, with 12 bases left between them. Written as DNA, the CDR3 is TGTGCCAGCAGCGTAGGGGCAGGGTTAACCTACGAGCAGTACTTC. Translation gives CASSVGAGLTYEQYF.

This clone showed up just once. Written as DNA, the CDR3 is TGTGCCAGCAGCTTGGCTGGGACAGCGACAAATGAGCAGTTCTTC. The encoded protein is CASSLAGTATNEQFF. The chain links TRBV5-5 to TRBJ2-1; 7 bases fit TRBD1. Germline-derived CDR1 and CDR2 are SGHKS and YYEKEE (reference sequence). Trimming took 0 bases from V and 7 from J; bases not matched to a gene: 7. CDR3 size: 15 residues. Drawing the rest from reference TRBV5-5 and TRBJ2-1, the complete variable domain is DAGVTQSPTHLIKTRGQQVTLRCSPISGHKSVSWYQQVLGQGPQFIFQYYEKEERGRGNFPDRFSARQFPNYSSELNVNALLLGDSALYLCASSLAGTATNEQFFGPGTRLTVL.

This clone was seen only once. V is TRBV5-5 and J is TRBJ2-7, with TRBD2 identical over 8 bases. J was trimmed by 2 bases and V by 0 bases; bases with no gene match: 1. This CDR3 contains 14 residues. CDR1 SGHKS and CDR2 YYEKEE come from the germline V gene (reference sequence). This CDR3 reads CASSLGSGAYEQYF. CDR3 bases: TGTGCCAGCAGCTTGGGTAGCGGGGCCTACGAGCAGTACTTC.

This clone has a single count. CDR3 residues: CASSLGLAEASNGYTF. CDR3 DNA: TGTGCCAGCAGCTTGGGTCTGGCGGAAGCTAGCAATGGCTACACCTTC. This chain connects TRBV5-4 to TRBJ1-2; D not resolved. Germline V gene sequence: CDR1 SGHNT, CDR2 YYREEE (reference sequence). V lost 0 bases and J lost 6, with 18 bases in between. CDR3 length equals 16 residues.

The CDR3 reads CASSFPTSGAYTGELFF. The CDR3 region has the DNA TGTGCCAGCAGCTTCCCGACTAGCGGGGCGTACACCGGGGAGCTGTTTTTT. The V gene is TRBV7-2, the J gene TRBJ2-2, with 11 bases lining up with TRBD2. Per germline, CDR1 SGHTA and CDR2 FQGNSA. After removal of 3 bases from V and 3 bases from J, the junction contained 6 bases not matched to a gene. This CDR3 comprises 17 residues.